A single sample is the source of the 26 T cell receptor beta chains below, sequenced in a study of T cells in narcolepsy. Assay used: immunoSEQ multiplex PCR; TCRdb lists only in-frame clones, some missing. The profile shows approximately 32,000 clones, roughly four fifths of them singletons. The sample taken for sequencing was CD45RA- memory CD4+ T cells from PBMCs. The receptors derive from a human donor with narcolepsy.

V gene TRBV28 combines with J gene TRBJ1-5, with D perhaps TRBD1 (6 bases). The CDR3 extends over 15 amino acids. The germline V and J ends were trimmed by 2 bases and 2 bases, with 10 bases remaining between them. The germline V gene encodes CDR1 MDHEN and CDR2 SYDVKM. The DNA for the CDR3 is TGTGCCAGCAGTTTAGCTGGGGGCCGCAATCAGCCCCAGCATTTT. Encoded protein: CASSLAGGRNQPQHF.

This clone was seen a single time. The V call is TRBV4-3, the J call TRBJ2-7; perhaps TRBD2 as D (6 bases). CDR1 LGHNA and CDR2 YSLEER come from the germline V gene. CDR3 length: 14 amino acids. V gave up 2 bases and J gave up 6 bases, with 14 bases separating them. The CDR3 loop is CASSQPTSITEQYF. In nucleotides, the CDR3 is TGCGCCAGCAGCCAACCGACTAGTATCACCGAGCAGTACTTC.

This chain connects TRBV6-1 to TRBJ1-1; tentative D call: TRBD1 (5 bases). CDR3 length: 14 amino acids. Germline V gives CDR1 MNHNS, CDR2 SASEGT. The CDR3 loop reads CANKLRGAVAEAFF. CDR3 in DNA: TGTGCGAACAAATTAAGAGGGGCGGTCGCTGAAGCTTTCTTT.

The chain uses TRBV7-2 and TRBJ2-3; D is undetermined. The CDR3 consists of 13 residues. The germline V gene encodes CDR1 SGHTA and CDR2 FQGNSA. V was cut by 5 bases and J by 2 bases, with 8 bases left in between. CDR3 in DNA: TGTGCCAGCAGCCCCTCCGCCACAGATACGCAGTATTTT. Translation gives CASSPSATDTQYF.

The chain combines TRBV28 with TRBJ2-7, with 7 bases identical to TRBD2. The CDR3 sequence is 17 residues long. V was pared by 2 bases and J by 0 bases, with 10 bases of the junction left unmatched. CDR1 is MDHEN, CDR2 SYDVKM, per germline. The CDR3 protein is CASSLPGLGRNSYEQYF. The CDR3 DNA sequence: TGTGCCAGCAGTTTACCCGGACTAGGGCGGAACTCCTACGAGCAGTACTTC.

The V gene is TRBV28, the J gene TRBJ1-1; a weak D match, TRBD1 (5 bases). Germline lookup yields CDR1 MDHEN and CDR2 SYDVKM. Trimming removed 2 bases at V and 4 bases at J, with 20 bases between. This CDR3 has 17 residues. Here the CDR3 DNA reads TGTGCCAGCAGTTTAATTCAGGGCCCGGGAAGTCTCACTGAAGCTTTCTTT. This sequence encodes CASSLIQGPGSLTEAFF. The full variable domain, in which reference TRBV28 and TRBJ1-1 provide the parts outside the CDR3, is DVKVTQSSRYLVKRTGEKVFLECVQDMDHENMFWYRQDPGLGLRLIYFSYDVKMKEKGDIPEGYSVSREKKERFSLILESASTNQTSMYLCASSLIQGPGSLTEAFFGQGTRLTVV.

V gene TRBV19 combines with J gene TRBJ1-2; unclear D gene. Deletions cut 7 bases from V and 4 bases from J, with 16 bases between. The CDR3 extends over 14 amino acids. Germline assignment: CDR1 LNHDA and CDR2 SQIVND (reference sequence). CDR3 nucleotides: TGTGCCAGTACCGATCCTTTACCAAGCTATGGCTACACCTTC. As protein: CASTDPLPSYGYTF.

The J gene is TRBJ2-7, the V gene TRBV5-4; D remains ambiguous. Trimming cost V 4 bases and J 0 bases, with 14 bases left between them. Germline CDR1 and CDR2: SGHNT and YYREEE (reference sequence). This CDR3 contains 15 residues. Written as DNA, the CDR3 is TGTGCCAGCAGCCCATTGGGTATAAGCTCCTACGAGCAGTACTTC. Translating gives CASSPLGISSYEQYF. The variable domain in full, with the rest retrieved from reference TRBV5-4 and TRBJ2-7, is ETGVTQSPTHLIKTRGQQVTLRCSSQSGHNTVSWYQQALGQGPQFIFQYYREEENGRGNFPPRFSGLQFPNYSSELNVNALELDDSALYLCASSPLGISSYEQYFGPGTRLTVT.

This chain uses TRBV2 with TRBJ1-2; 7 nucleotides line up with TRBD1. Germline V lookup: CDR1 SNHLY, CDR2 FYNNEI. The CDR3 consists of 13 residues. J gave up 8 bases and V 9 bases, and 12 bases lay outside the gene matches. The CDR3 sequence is CARWTGRGSGYTF. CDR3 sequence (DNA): TGTGCCAGATGGACAGGTCGTGGGAGCGGCTACACCTTC.

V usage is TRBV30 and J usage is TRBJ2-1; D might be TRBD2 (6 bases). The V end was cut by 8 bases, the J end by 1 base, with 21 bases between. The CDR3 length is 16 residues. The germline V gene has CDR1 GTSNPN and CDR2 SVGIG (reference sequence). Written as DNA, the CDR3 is TGTGCCGCGAAAGCCGGGAGTCTAGGTTCCTACAATGAGCAGTTCTTC. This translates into CAAKAGSLGSYNEQFF.

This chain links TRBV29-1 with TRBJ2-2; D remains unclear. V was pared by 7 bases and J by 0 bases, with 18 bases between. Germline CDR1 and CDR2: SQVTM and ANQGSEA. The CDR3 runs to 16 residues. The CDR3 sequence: CSATRFGGTNTGELFF. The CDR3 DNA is TGCAGCGCTACCCGGTTTGGCGGTACGAACACCGGGGAGCTGTTTTTT.

The CDR3 DNA is TGTGCCAGCAGCACCGACAGGGGAAGGGAAAAACTGTTTTTT. Its protein is CASSTDRGREKLFF. This sequence joins TRBV5-4 and TRBJ1-4, with 8 bases matching TRBD1. V lost 4 bases, J lost 8 bases, and 7 bases stayed unmatched. The CDR3 is 14 residues long. Germline values: CDR1 SGHNT, CDR2 YYREEE (reference sequence).

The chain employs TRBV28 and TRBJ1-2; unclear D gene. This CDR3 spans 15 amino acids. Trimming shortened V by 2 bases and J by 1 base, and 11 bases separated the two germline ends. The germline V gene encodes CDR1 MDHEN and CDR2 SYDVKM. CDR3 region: CASSLGRRDNYGYTF. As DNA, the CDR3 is TGTGCCAGCAGTTTAGGCAGGAGAGATAACTATGGCTACACCTTC.

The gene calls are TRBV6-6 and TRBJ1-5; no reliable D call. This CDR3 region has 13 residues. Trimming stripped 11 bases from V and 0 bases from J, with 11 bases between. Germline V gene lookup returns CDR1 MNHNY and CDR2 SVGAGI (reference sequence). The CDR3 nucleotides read TGTGCCTCACAACGGGATAGCAATCAGCCCCAGCATTTT. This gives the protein CASQRDSNQPQHF.

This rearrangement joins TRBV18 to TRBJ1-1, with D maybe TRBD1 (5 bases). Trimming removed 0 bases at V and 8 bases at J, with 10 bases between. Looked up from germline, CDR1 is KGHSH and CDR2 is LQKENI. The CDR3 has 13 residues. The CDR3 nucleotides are TGTGCCAGCTCACCACCGGACCAGGGAGAAGCTTTCTTT. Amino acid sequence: CASSPPDQGEAFF.

The CDR3 sequence is CASSLEQKNTEAFF. The CDR3 DNA reads TGTGCCAGCAGCCTGGAACAGAAGAACACTGAAGCTTTCTTT. The chain employs TRBV28 and TRBJ1-1; D gene unclear. Germline V gene sequence: CDR1 MDHEN, CDR2 SYDVKM. V shed 6 bases and J shed 1 base, with 12 bases lying between them. The CDR3 contains 14 residues.

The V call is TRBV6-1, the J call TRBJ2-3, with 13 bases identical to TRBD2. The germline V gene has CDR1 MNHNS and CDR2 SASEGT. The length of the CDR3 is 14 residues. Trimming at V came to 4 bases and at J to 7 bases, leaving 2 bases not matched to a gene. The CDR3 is CASSGLAGGYTQYF. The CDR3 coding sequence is TGTGCCAGCAGTGGACTAGCGGGAGGTTATACGCAGTATTTT.

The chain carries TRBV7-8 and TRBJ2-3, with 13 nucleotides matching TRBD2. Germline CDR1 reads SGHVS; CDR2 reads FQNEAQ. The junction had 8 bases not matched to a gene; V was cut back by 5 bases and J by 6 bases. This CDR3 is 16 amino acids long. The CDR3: CASSDRTSGRLDTQYF. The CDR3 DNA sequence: TGTGCCAGCAGCGACCGGACTAGCGGGAGATTGGATACGCAGTATTTT.

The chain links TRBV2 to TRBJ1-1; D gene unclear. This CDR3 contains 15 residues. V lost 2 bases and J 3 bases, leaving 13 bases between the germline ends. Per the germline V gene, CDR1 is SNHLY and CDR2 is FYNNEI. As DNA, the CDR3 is TGTGCCAGCAGTGAACCTTACTACAGCGACACTGAAGCTTTCTTT. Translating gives CASSEPYYSDTEAFF.

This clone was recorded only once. The CDR3 bases are TGTGCCAGCAGTCTAGGGACAGCCCAGCCCCAGCATTTT. It specifies CASSLGTAQPQHF. The chain has TRBV6-1 and TRBJ1-5; 7 bases line up with TRBD1. The CDR3 totals 13 residues. The ends lost 5 bases at V and 7 bases at J; junction bases unmatched: 5. Looked up from germline, CDR1 is MNHNS and CDR2 is SASEGT.

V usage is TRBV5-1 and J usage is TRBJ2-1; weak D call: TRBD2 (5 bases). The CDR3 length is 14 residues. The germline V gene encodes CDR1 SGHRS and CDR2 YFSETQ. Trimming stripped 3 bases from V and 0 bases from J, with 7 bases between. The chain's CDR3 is CASSSGFSYNEQFF. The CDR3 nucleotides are TGCGCCAGCAGCTCGGGGTTCTCCTACAATGAGCAGTTCTTC.

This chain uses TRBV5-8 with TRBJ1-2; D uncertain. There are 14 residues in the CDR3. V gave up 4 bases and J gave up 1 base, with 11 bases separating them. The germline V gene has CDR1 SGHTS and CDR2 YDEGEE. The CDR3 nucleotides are TGTGCCAGCAGCGTGGAAAGGAGTAACTATGGCTACACCTTC. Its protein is CASSVERSNYGYTF.

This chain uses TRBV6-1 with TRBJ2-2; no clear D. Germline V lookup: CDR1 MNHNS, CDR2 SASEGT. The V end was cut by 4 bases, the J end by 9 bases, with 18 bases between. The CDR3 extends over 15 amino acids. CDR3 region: CASSVRRSNAWELFF. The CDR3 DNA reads TGTGCCAGCAGTGTCCGACGGTCTAATGCTTGGGAGCTGTTTTTT.

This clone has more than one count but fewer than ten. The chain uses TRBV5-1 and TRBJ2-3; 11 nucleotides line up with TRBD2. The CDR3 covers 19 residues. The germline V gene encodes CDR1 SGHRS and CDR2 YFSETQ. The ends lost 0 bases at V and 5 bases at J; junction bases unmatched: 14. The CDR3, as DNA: TGCGCCAGCAGCTTGGCTCAGAAGGGTAGCGGGAGGGCCAAAGATACGCAGTATTTT. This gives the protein CASSLAQKGSGRAKDTQYF.

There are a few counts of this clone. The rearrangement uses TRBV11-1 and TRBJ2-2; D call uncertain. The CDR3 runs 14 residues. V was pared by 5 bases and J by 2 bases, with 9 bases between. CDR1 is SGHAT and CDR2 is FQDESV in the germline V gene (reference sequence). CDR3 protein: CASSQSLNTGELFF. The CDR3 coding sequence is TGTGCCAGCAGCCAGTCACTTAACACCGGGGAGCTGTTTTTT.

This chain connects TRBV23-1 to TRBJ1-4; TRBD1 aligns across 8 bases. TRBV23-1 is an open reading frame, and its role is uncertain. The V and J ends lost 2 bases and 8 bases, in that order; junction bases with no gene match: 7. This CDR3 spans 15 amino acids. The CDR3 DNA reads TGCGCCAGCAGTCAAAAGGACAGGGTTGGGGAAAAACTGTTTTTT. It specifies CASSQKDRVGEKLFF.